The 10 T cell receptor beta chains given below trace back to one sample, sequenced in a study of T cell responses to AZD1222 COVID-19 vaccine. Sequencing used immunoSEQ multiplex PCR; TCRdb keeps in-frame clones, though not all of them. Among roughly 150,000 clones, 90% were seen once, and the ten largest hold approximately 1.8%. Sample: peripheral blood, taken on day 0 of AZD1222 vaccination. Source of these receptors: an adult in good health.

Only one count was recorded for this clone. The chain is built from TRBV20-1 and TRBJ2-7; 7 bases match TRBD1. Germline lookup yields CDR1 DFQATT and CDR2 SNEGSKA (reference sequence). This CDR3 has 23 residues. Trimming took 3 bases from V and 5 from J; bases not matched to a gene: 37. DNA for the CDR3: TGCAGTGCTAGTTTCCCAACTCCCACCGTTATACCCGAAGACAGGGTCTTTTTGGACGAGCAGTACTTC. Residues: CSASFPTPTVIPEDRVFLDEQYF.

The rearrangement links TRBV27 to TRBJ2-5; 9 bases fit TRBD1. V dropped 1 base and J dropped 3; count of bases not matched to a gene: 6. Germline loops: CDR1 MNHEY, CDR2 SMNVEV (reference sequence). This CDR3 spans 16 amino acids. CDR3 residues: CASSLLSTGGEETQYF. The CDR3 DNA is TGTGCCAGCAGTTTATTATCGACAGGGGGTGAAGAGACCCAGTACTTC.

The J gene is TRBJ1-5, the V gene TRBV9; 7 bases align to TRBD1. The V segment lost 4 bases and the J segment 5 bases; nucleotides outside the gene matches: 9. This CDR3 spans 15 amino acids. CDR1 is SGDLS and CDR2 is YYNGEE in the germline V gene. The CDR3 nucleotides are TGTGCCAGCAGCACAGGGGACAGCCAGTATCAGCCCCAGCATTTT. Its translation is CASSTGDSQYQPQHF.

This rearrangement joins TRBV7-8 to TRBJ1-2; tentatively, D is TRBD1 (6 bases). This CDR3 comprises 17 residues. The germline gives CDR1 SGHVS, CDR2 FQNEAQ. V was trimmed by 5 bases and J by 1 base, leaving 20 bases between them. The CDR3 bases are TGTGCCAGCAGCACCCGGACAGCGGGAAACTATAACTATGGCTACACCTTC. As protein: CASSTRTAGNYNYGYTF.

The rearrangement joins TRBV18 to TRBJ1-1; D remains ambiguous. The CDR3 sequence is 15 residues long. CDR1 is KGHSH and CDR2 is LQKENI in the germline V gene. The V end was cut by 2 bases, the J end by 0 bases, with 10 bases between. CDR3 residues: CASSPIQTVNTEAFF. Written as DNA, the CDR3 is TGTGCCAGCTCACCAATCCAAACGGTGAACACTGAAGCTTTCTTT.

V is TRBV6-5 and J is TRBJ1-2; 7 bases align to TRBD1. The CDR3 totals 13 residues. With V trimmed by 4 bases and J by 3 bases, 2 bases remained unmatched. CDR1 is MNHEY, CDR2 SVGAGI, per germline. CDR3 nucleotide sequence: TGTGCCAGCAGTTGGGGACAGCACTATGGCTACACCTTC. Translation: CASSWGQHYGYTF.

V usage is TRBV25-1 and J usage is TRBJ1-5; D gene ambiguous. CDR3 size: 14 residues. Germline CDR1 reads MGHDK; CDR2 reads SYGVNS. Trimming pared 3 bases from V and 3 bases from J, leaving 9 bases between. CDR3 DNA sequence: TGTGCCAGCAGTGAGGCCGGATACAATCAGCCCCAGCATTTT. Its translation is CASSEAGYNQPQHF.

The J gene is TRBJ1-4, the V gene TRBV6-5; D gene uncertain. The CDR3 runs to 15 residues. Germline CDR1 MNHEY, CDR2 SVGAGI. V lost 8 bases to trimming and J lost 2 bases, with 15 bases between them. The CDR3 loop is CASGVIRSTNEKLFF. The CDR3 DNA is TGTGCCAGCGGGGTCATTAGGTCCACTAATGAAAAACTGTTTTTT.

V is TRBV6-5 and J is TRBJ1-1; D ambiguous. Germline CDR1 MNHEY, CDR2 SVGAGI. Trimming took off 7 bases at V and 3 bases at J, with 6 bases between the two ends. The CDR3 is 11 residues long. The CDR3 reads CASNRDTEAFF. The DNA of the CDR3 is TGTGCCAGCAATCGGGACACTGAAGCTTTCTTT.

The chain uses TRBV5-6 and TRBJ2-1; TRBD2 matches 14 bases. Germline CDR1 SGHDT, CDR2 YYEEEE. This CDR3 is built from 16 residues. V lost 4 bases to trimming and J lost 5 bases; unmatched junction nucleotides: 5. Here the CDR3 DNA reads TGTGCCAGCAGCCAAGGACTAGCGGGAGGTCACAATGAGCAGTTCTTC. It translates to CASSQGLAGGHNEQFF.